This TCR beta chain was found in a study of T cells in Graves' hyperthyroidism and ophthalmopathy. Template material for amplifying TCR beta CDR3 regions consisted of RNA transcripts. First-round RT-PCR of the TCR CDR3 relied on the HTBI primer set. TCRdb reprocessed the multiplex PCR reads via MiXCR and lists one record per CDR3 protein. The sample consists of about 590,000 distinct CDR3 sequences, about 14% of them appearing once. CDR1 is MDHEN, CDR2 SYDVKM, per germline. V lost 1 base to trimming and J lost 1 base, with 23 bases between them. The CDR3 covers 21 residues. This clonotype was counted many times.

The chain couples TRBV28 to TRBJ2-6, with D possibly called TRBD1 or TRBD2 (5 bases each). The material sequenced was blood. This sequence originates from a woman aged 18-29 years with Graves' ophthalmopathy. The CDR3 DNA reads as TGTGCCAGCAGTTTATATTCAGAGGGGATTAAACGCCCTTCTGGGGCCAACGTCCTGACTTTC. It is translated as CASSLYSEGIKRPSGANVLTF.